The 18 T cell receptor beta chains below all came from one sample that was sequenced in a study of CD8+ T cells in alopecia areata. Extraction and reverse transcription of RNA yielded cDNA as the sequencing template. Profiling relied on immunoSEQ multiplex PCR, and the TCRdb table lists in-frame clones only, not all of them. The sample records around 34,000 clones, about 60% being singletons. The sample taken for sequencing was NKG2D-high CD8+ T cells sorted from blood. The receptors originated from a human donor with alopecia areata.

This clone showed up just a few times. The J gene is TRBJ1-2, the V gene TRBV5-1; the match to TRBD1 covers 7 bases. Germline assignment: CDR1 SGHRS and CDR2 YFSETQ. This CDR3 has 14 residues. Germline trimming cut 3 bases from V and 4 bases from J; bases unmatched to any gene: 6. DNA of the CDR3: TGCGCCAGCAGCTCCGAGGAGGGGGCCTATGGCTACACCTTC. Amino acid sequence: CASSSEEGAYGYTF.

This clone was recorded a few times. The chain employs TRBV7-3 and TRBJ2-3, with D tentatively TRBD2 (6 bases). This CDR3 comprises 12 residues. Germline CDR1 reads SGHTA; CDR2 reads FQGTGA. Between the trimmed V and J ends, which lost 5 bases and 10 bases, there was a span of 13 bases. The CDR3: CASSIPGDAQYF. In nucleotides, the CDR3 is TGTGCCAGCAGCATCCCGGGGGATGCGCAGTATTTT.

The chain employs TRBV4-1 and TRBJ2-5, with D possibly called TRBD1 or TRBD2 (5 bases each). Trimming cost V 0 bases and J 0 bases, with 11 bases left between them. The CDR3 has 16 amino acids. Per germline, CDR1 MGHRA and CDR2 YSYEKL. CDR3 nucleotide sequence: TGCGCCAGCAGCCAAGATGGTTGGGACCACCAAGAGACCCAGTACTTC. It is translated as CASSQDGWDHQETQYF.

The V and J genes are TRBV6-5 and TRBJ1-6; D ambiguous. The CDR3 is made up of 15 amino acids. CDR1 is MNHEY and CDR2 is SVGAGI in the germline V gene. The V and J ends lost 6 bases and 9 bases respectively, with 18 bases between them. The DNA of the CDR3 is TGTGCCAGCAGCCTCGGGCCGGGCGGGAGTTCACCCCTCCACTTT. This encodes CASSLGPGGSSPLHF.

This clone was seen more than once but under ten times. This sequence joins TRBV28 and TRBJ2-3, with 10 bases matching TRBD2. Germline CDR1 and CDR2: MDHEN and SYDVKM. J was trimmed by 0 bases and V by 6 bases; bases with no gene match: 6. CDR3 length: 16 residues. The CDR3 DNA follows: TGTGCCAGCAGCCTACTAGCGGGAAGTAGCACAGATACGCAGTATTTT. Translating it yields CASSLLAGSSTDTQYF.

A few counts support this clone. The chain carries TRBV9 and TRBJ2-3, with 7 bases lining up with TRBD2. Germline CDR1 SGDLS, CDR2 YYNGEE. The J segment lost 6 bases and the V segment lost 3 bases, leaving 10 bases of the junction unmatched. The CDR3 sequence is 15 residues long. CDR3 in DNA: TGTGCCAGCAGCGGTAGCGGGCGGGGTGCGGATACGCAGTATTTT. This encodes CASSGSGRGADTQYF.

This chain links TRBV4-3 with TRBJ2-1, with unresolved D. V lost 0 bases and J 1 base, leaving 16 bases between the germline ends. CDR1 and CDR2 from the germline V gene are LGHNA and YSLEER. The CDR3 consists of 18 residues. The CDR3 nucleotides read TGCGCCAGCAGCCAAGAGTCAGGACCCAGAAAGTCCTACAATGAGCAGTTCTTC. This sequence encodes CASSQESGPRKSYNEQFF.

The V and J genes are TRBV7-9 and TRBJ1-2; 7 nucleotides match TRBD1. V was clipped by 4 bases and J by 4 bases; unmatched bases: 12. The CDR3 is made up of 16 amino acids. CDR1 and CDR2 from the germline V gene are SEHNR and FQNEAQ (reference sequence). As DNA, the CDR3 is TGTGCCAGCAGCTCGATTCGGTCTGACAGGGTCTATGGCTACACCTTC. Its translation: CASSSIRSDRVYGYTF.

This chain joins TRBV7-8 and TRBJ2-3; a possible D gene is TRBD1 (5 bases). V was shortened by 6 bases and J by 6 bases, with 16 bases between the two germline ends. The CDR3 spans 14 residues. CDR1 is SGHVS and CDR2 is FQNEAQ in the germline V gene. The CDR3 DNA sequence: TGTGCCAGCAGTGGGGCAGAACCCTTGGATACGCAGTATTTT. Translation: CASSGAEPLDTQYF.

The J gene is TRBJ2-7, the V gene TRBV4-3; tentative D call: TRBD1 (5 bases). The CDR3 consists of 15 residues. Per the germline V gene, CDR1 is LGHNA and CDR2 is YSLEER. The V gene lost 0 bases and the J gene lost 2 bases, with 11 bases spanning the gap. CDR3 region: CASSQDDSAAYEQYF. CDR3 coding DNA: TGCGCCAGCAGCCAAGATGACAGTGCCGCCTACGAGCAGTACTTC.

CDR3 DNA sequence: TGCGCCAGCAGCCAAAGGAACACCGGGGAGCTGTTTTTT. Protein sequence: CASSQRNTGELFF. The chain links TRBV4-1 to TRBJ2-2; no firm D call. Looked up from germline, CDR1 is MGHRA and CDR2 is YSYEKL. The CDR3 consists of 13 residues. Trimming shortened V by 2 bases and J by 1 base, and 2 bases separated the two germline ends.

This chain connects TRBV25-1 to TRBJ1-4; 8 bases line up with TRBD1. Looked up from germline, CDR1 is MGHDK and CDR2 is SYGVNS. Trimming removed 6 bases from V and 3 bases from J; junction bases left unmatched: 6. CDR3 length: 15 residues. In DNA, the CDR3 is TGTGCCAGCAGAGACGGACAGGGACCTAATGAAAAACTGTTTTTT. Translation: CASRDGQGPNEKLFF.

This chain connects TRBV4-3 to TRBJ1-4; D is ambiguous. The V and J ends lost 1 base and 5 bases respectively, with 17 bases between them. Germline CDR1 is LGHNA and CDR2 is YSLEER. The CDR3 has 17 residues. CDR3 in amino acids: CASSQGLGWDLNEKLFF. CDR3 sequence (DNA): TGCGCCAGCAGCCAAGGGCTAGGGTGGGATTTGAATGAAAAACTGTTTTTT.

The chain links TRBV29-1 to TRBJ2-7; 8 nucleotides match TRBD2. The CDR3 is made up of 16 amino acids. V shed 0 bases, J shed 0 bases, and the junction held 7 bases outside the gene matches. CDR1 SQVTM and CDR2 ANQGSEA come from the germline V gene. This chain's CDR3 is CSVEDPAGGGSYEQYF. DNA of the CDR3: TGCAGCGTTGAAGATCCGGCGGGAGGAGGCTCCTACGAGCAGTACTTC.

This clone was seen only a few times. The V and J genes are TRBV5-4 and TRBJ2-7, with D possibly TRBD2 on 6 matching bases. Germline loops: CDR1 SGHNT, CDR2 YYREEE (reference sequence). V was shortened by 0 bases and J by 7 bases, with 14 bases between the two germline ends. There are 14 residues in the CDR3. Here the CDR3 reads CASSLGERVWEQYF. As DNA, the CDR3 is TGTGCCAGCAGCTTGGGGGAGCGGGTTTGGGAGCAGTACTTC.

This sequence joins TRBV28 and TRBJ2-7; 8 bases match TRBD1. V gave up 5 bases and J gave up 2 bases; unmatched junction bases: 8. The CDR3 sequence is 15 residues long. The germline CDR1 and CDR2 sequences are MDHEN and SYDVKM. The CDR3 DNA follows: TGTGCCAGCAGTCCACCGGGACAGGTCCCCTACGAGCAGTACTTC. Protein: CASSPPGQVPYEQYF. The full variable domain, rest sourced from reference TRBV28 and TRBJ2-7, is DVKVTQSSRYLVKRTGEKVFLECVQDMDHENMFWYRQDPGLGLRLIYFSYDVKMKEKGDIPEGYSVSREKKERFSLILESASTNQTSMYLCASSPPGQVPYEQYFGPGTRLTVT.

The chain joins TRBV28 to TRBJ2-7; 10 bases fit TRBD1. The length of the CDR3 is 14 residues. The V gene's germline CDR1 is MDHEN and CDR2 SYDVKM. V was clipped by 6 bases and J by 3 bases; unmatched bases: 5. The CDR3 region is CASSRDRGNYEQYF. CDR3 nucleotide sequence: TGTGCCAGCAGCAGGGACAGGGGAAACTACGAGCAGTACTTC.

V and J are TRBV28 and TRBJ2-7, with D tentatively TRBD1 (6 bases). V dropped 6 bases and J dropped 5 bases, with 17 bases sitting between them. Germline lookup yields CDR1 MDHEN and CDR2 SYDVKM. The CDR3 contains 14 residues. The CDR3 DNA reads as TGTGCCAGCAGCTTACCAAACAGGGAACACGAGCAGTACTTC. Its protein is CASSLPNREHEQYF.